The following is a T cell receptor beta chain sequence with its context. Its specificity is not known. These data are taken from a study of vaccination effects on CD4 cells after COVID-19. CDR3 length: 13 residues. Germline-derived CDR1 and CDR2 are SQVTM and ANQGSEA. After removal of 6 bases from V and 4 bases from J, the junction contained 6 bases not matched to a gene. Data came from immunoSEQ multiplex PCR; TCRdb stores just in-frame clones and leaves some out. The sample records about 41,000 clones, 70% being singletons. ViraFEST used viral peptide pools to expand antigen-specific CD4+ T cells before sequencing. On roughly day 10 of culture, CD4+ T cells were separated out. Nucleocapsid antibodies stayed negative before and after vaccination, showing no earlier SARS-CoV-2 infection. Half-medium changes using IL-2 medium occurred on days 3 and 7.

The rearrangement joins TRBV29-1 to TRBJ1-2; 9 nucleotides agree with TRBD1. The source was CD4+ T cells from PBMCs cultured with HCoV-OC43 spike peptides, collected before COVID-19 vaccination. Stated subset: HCoV-OC43 spike overlapping peptide pool stimulation. This receptor was taken from a human donor who received a COVID-19 vaccine. Here the CDR3 reads CSVLRTGVYGYTF. In DNA, the CDR3 is TGCAGCGTCCTACGGACAGGGGTCTATGGCTACACCTTC.